The 13 T cell receptor beta chains in this list originate from one sample, sequenced in a study of Ad26.COV2.S vaccination and SARS-CoV-2 variants. Treatment given: roughly 19 received Ad26.COV2.S at low or high dose, single or two shots; 5 received placebo; per-sample allocation not given. On day 63 after the first injection, vaccine and placebo recipients gave samples. Sequenced by immunoSEQ multiplex PCR; TCRdb stores in-frame clones only, minus some. The table includes about 420,000 clones, approximately 90% detected once. This specimen was peripheral blood, taken in a trial of Ad26.COV2.S vaccine versus placebo. All receptors derive from a person between 18 and 65 years old who received the Ad26.COV2.S COVID-19 vaccine or a placebo.

V gene TRBV5-4 combines with J gene TRBJ2-7; TRBD2 matches 8 bases. Germline assignment: CDR1 SGHNT and CDR2 YYREEE (reference sequence). Trimming at V came to 4 bases and at J to 0 bases, leaving 9 bases not matched to a gene. The CDR3 totals 16 residues. The CDR3 nucleotides are TGTGCCAGCAGCCCCCGGGGGGGGGCTAGCTCCTACGAGCAGTACTTC. It codes for CASSPRGGASSYEQYF.

The rearrangement uses TRBV6-5 and TRBJ2-7; weak D call: TRBD1 (6 bases). Germline CDR1 reads MNHEY; CDR2 reads SVGAGI. Trimming left V 6 bases short and J 5 bases short, with 17 bases between. This CDR3 is 14 amino acids long. The DNA for the CDR3 is TGTGCCAGCAGCCTACAGGGAATGATCGACGAGCAGTACTTC. Amino acid sequence: CASSLQGMIDEQYF.

The V call is TRBV5-6, the J call TRBJ1-6; D is unclear. This CDR3 is 13 amino acids long. V was clipped by 1 base and J by 6 bases, with 5 bases between them. CDR1 and CDR2 (germline): SGHDT, YYEEEE. The CDR3 loop is CASSLRTNSPLHF. The CDR3, as DNA: TGTGCCAGCAGCTTGCGGACTAATTCACCCCTCCACTTT.

This chain connects TRBV29-1 to TRBJ2-7; possibly TRBD2 for D (6 bases). The CDR3 is made up of 12 amino acids. The ends were cut back, 7 bases at V and 1 base at J, with 11 bases in the middle. The germline V gene encodes CDR1 SQVTM and CDR2 ANQGSEA. CDR3 sequence: CSAEGRSYEQYF. CDR3 nucleotides: TGCAGCGCAGAGGGGAGGTCCTACGAGCAGTACTTC.

V usage is TRBV6-2 or TRBV6-3 and J usage is TRBJ2-3; 8 nucleotides line up with TRBD2. CDR1 is MNHEY, CDR2 SVGEGT, per germline. J gave up 2 bases and V 6 bases, and 7 bases lay outside the gene matches. The CDR3 is made up of 15 amino acids. CDR3 DNA: TGTGCCAGCAGCTCCCCGGGGGGGATCACAGATACGCAGTATTTT. Amino acids: CASSSPGGITDTQYF.

This clone was counted between two and nine times. V is TRBV28 and J is TRBJ1-6; TRBD1 matches 10 bases. V was clipped by 4 bases and J by 8 bases; unmatched bases: 2. This CDR3 contains 14 residues. Germline V gives CDR1 MDHEN, CDR2 SYDVKM. The CDR3: CASSWDRGDSPLHF. The CDR3 DNA reads TGTGCCAGCAGTTGGGACAGGGGTGATTCACCCCTCCACTTT. Full variable domain (rest looked up from reference TRBV28 and TRBJ1-6): DVKVTQSSRYLVKRTGEKVFLECVQDMDHENMFWYRQDPGLGLRLIYFSYDVKMKEKGDIPEGYSVSREKKERFSLILESASTNQTSMYLCASSWDRGDSPLHFGNGTRLTVT.

CDR3 DNA: TGTGCCAGCAGTCCGGGTGGGGACTACGAGCAGTACTTC. Its protein product is CASSPGGDYEQYF. The rearrangement joins TRBV7-9 to TRBJ2-7; no reliable D call. Trimming left V 6 bases short and J 3 bases short, with 12 bases between. The CDR3 spans 13 residues. Germline values: CDR1 SEHNR, CDR2 FQNEAQ (reference sequence).

The V gene is TRBV19, the J gene TRBJ2-1; 7 positions agree with TRBD1. V shed 8 bases, J shed 4 bases, and the junction held 2 bases outside the gene matches. The CDR3 is 12 residues long. Germline V gene data show CDR1 as LNHDA and CDR2 as SQIVND (reference sequence). CDR3 loop: CASGQAYNEQFF. The CDR3 DNA reads as TGTGCCAGTGGACAGGCATACAATGAGCAGTTCTTC. The full variable domain, its missing parts supplied by reference TRBV19 and TRBJ2-1, is DGGITQSPKYLFRKEGQNVTLSCEQNLNHDAMYWYRQDPGQGLRLIYYSQIVNDFQKGDIAEGYSVSREKKESFPLTVTSAQKNPTAFYLCASGQAYNEQFFGPGTRLTVL.

The rearrangement uses TRBV7-8 and TRBJ1-2; TRBD1 agrees at 9 bases. The CDR3 has 19 residues. The trim removed 6 bases at V and 8 bases at J, leaving 25 bases unmatched. Germline CDR1 SGHVS, CDR2 FQNEAQ. For the CDR3, the DNA is TGTGCCAGCAGGCTTCCTAAACCGGGACAGGGTGAAAGTGGCGACGGCTACACCTTC. Its protein is CASRLPKPGQGESGDGYTF.

V and J are TRBV2 and TRBJ2-1; maybe TRBD2 (6 bases). V was clipped by 3 bases and J by 10 bases, with 19 bases between them. This CDR3 is built from 15 residues. CDR1 and CDR2 (germline): SNHLY, FYNNEI. The CDR3 loop is CASSDRGISLNEQFF. The CDR3, as DNA: TGTGCCAGCAGTGATCGGGGGATTAGCCTCAACGAGCAGTTCTTC.

Only one count was recorded for this clone. The CDR3, as DNA: TGCGCCAGCAGCCAAGAGGTCCGTCCTTCAGATACGCAGTATTTT. Its protein product is CASSQEVRPSDTQYF. The rearrangement joins TRBV4-3 to TRBJ2-3; no definite D call. Per the germline V gene, CDR1 is LGHNA and CDR2 is YSLEER. Between the trimmed V and J ends, which lost 0 bases and 4 bases, there was a span of 11 bases. This CDR3 spans 15 amino acids.

The chain joins TRBV5-1 to TRBJ2-1, with 8 nucleotides matching TRBD1. The germline CDR1 and CDR2 sequences are SGHRS and YFSETQ. The CDR3 has 17 amino acids. V was clipped by 4 bases and J by 4 bases; unmatched bases: 13. The CDR3 bases are TGCGCCAGCAGCCCTGTGACAGGGGACTTTCTATACAATGAGCAGTTCTTC. Encoded protein: CASSPVTGDFLYNEQFF.

This chain connects TRBV4-2 to TRBJ1-6; no clear D. This CDR3 contains 14 residues. Germline V gene lookup returns CDR1 LGHNA and CDR2 YNFKEQ. Trimming cost V 8 bases and J 4 bases, with 12 bases left between them. The CDR3 reads CASGWTEYNSPLHF. The CDR3 DNA is TGTGCCAGCGGATGGACGGAGTATAATTCACCCCTCCACTTT.